This is a list of T cell receptor beta chains from one sample in a study of technical replicates of blood from a few donors. The protocol was immunoSEQ multiplex PCR, while the TCRdb copy is restricted to in-frame clones and leaves out a portion. The table records about 71,000 clones, approximately 97% of them present only once. The sequencing sample was made of T cells isolated from PBMCs. These TCRs come from a human donor in good health. Both conserved end residues are part of each CDR3. A D gene is named only where the DNA matches it firmly. Size is omitted from some rows. Given values are once, few, many or a class for expanded clones.

clone size	D gene	CDR3 length	V gene	J gene	CDR3 DNA	CDR3 protein
NA	NA	13	TRBV25-1	TRBJ1-3	TGTGCCAGCAGTTTGAGGGCTGGAAACACCATATATTTT	CASSLRAGNTIYF
NA	NA	13	TRBV6-1	TRBJ1-2	TGTGCCAGCACCCTGACAGGCGGCTATGGCTACACCTTC	CASTLTGGYGYTF
NA	NA	12	TRBV10-3	TRBJ1-2	TGTGCCATCAGTGGCGACTTTTATGGCTACACCTTC	CAISGDFYGYTF
NA	NA	16	TRBV10-2	TRBJ2-2	TGCGCCAGCAGTGAAGTGGGGGCGGGAGAAAACGGGGAGCTGTTTTTT	CASSEVGAGENGELFF
NA	NA	11	TRBV2	TRBJ2-5	TGTGCCAGCACCGTACAAGAGACCCAGTACTTC	CASTVQETQYF
NA	TRBD2	15	TRBV2	TRBJ2-1	TGTGCCAGCAGAGTTCTAGCGGGAGCCGACAATGAGCAGTTCTTC	CASRVLAGADNEQFF
once	NA	15	TRBV29-1	TRBJ2-1	TGCAGCTCCCTTCTCGGGAGTATCTCCTACAATGAGCAGTTCTTC	CSSLLGSISYNEQFF
NA	TRBD1	14	TRBV7-3	TRBJ2-5	TGTGCCAGCAGCTTAACAGGGGGCATGGAGACCCAGTACTTC	CASSLTGGMETQYF
NA	TRBD1	13	TRBV19	TRBJ1-1	TGTGCCAGTAGTGTCCGACAGGGGGATGAAGCTTTCTTT	CASSVRQGDEAFF
NA	NA	13	TRBV10-3	TRBJ2-2	TGTGCCATCAGTTCCGCGGGTGCCGGGGAGCTGTTTTTT	CAISSAGAGELFF
NA	TRBD1	15	TRBV7-3	TRBJ2-7	TGTGCCAGCAGCCAATATACAGGGGATGCCTACGAGCAGTACTTC	CASSQYTGDAYEQYF
NA	NA	15	TRBV19	TRBJ1-1	TGTGCCAGTAGTATTGGGGGACTGATGAACACTGAAGCTTTCTTT	CASSIGGLMNTEAFF
NA	NA	14	TRBV7-9	TRBJ1-1	TGTGCCACCCACCGCGGGGCGACGAACACTGAAGCTTTCTTT	CATHRGATNTEAFF
NA	TRBD2	15	TRBV9	TRBJ2-7	TGTGCCAGCAGCGTAGAAAGCGGGAGGACCCACGAGCAGTACTTC	CASSVESGRTHEQYF
once	TRBD2	15	TRBV28	TRBJ2-5	TGTGCCAGCAGTTCGAGCGGGAGGGGACATATAGCCCAGTACTTC	CASSSSGRGHIAQYF
NA	NA	13	TRBV11-2	TRBJ1-5	TGTGCCAGCAGCTTAAAGTCCCAGCAGCCCCAGCATTTT	CASSLKSQQPQHF
NA	TRBD1	14	TRBV19	TRBJ1-2	TGTGCCGCCTCGACAGGGATGGGTAACTATGGCTACACCTTC	CAASTGMGNYGYTF
NA	TRBD1	15	TRBV5-4	TRBJ2-2	TGTGCCAGCAGCTGGGAACTTACAGGGGCCGGGGAGTTGTTTTTT	CASSWELTGAGELFF
NA	TRBD2	16	TRBV18	TRBJ2-3	TGTGCCAGCTCACCACTTAATAGCGGGGAAACAGATACGCAGTATTTT	CASSPLNSGETDTQYF
once	TRBD1	20	TRBV6-1	TRBJ2-6	TGTGCCAGCAGTGCTAGGCCGGGACAGGGGGTTATCGGTGGGGCCAACGTCCTGACTTTC	CASSARPGQGVIGGANVLTF
NA	TRBD1	13	TRBV5-1	TRBJ2-7	TGCGCCAGCAGCCTCGGGACAGGGGGCGAGCAGTACTTC	CASSLGTGGEQYF
NA	NA	13	TRBV5-1	TRBJ2-1	TGCGCCAGCAGCTTGGGTGGCCCCAATGAGCAGTTCTTC	CASSLGGPNEQFF
NA	NA	15	TRBV6-5	TRBJ2-1	TGTGCCAGCAGTCCCCCCCGGGACTCTCACCCGCAGCAGTTCTTC	CASSPPRDSHPQQFF
NA	NA	14	TRBV27	TRBJ2-2	TGTGCCAGCAGAGCGAGAACGGGCACCGGGGAGCTGTTTTTT	CASRARTGTGELFF
NA	TRBD1	13	TRBV6-5	TRBJ1-2	TGTGCCAGCAGGGAGACAGGGATCTATGGCTACACCTTC	CASRETGIYGYTF
NA	NA	12	TRBV30	TRBJ1-1	TGTGCCTGGAGGAAGGGGATTGAGGAAGCTTTCTTT	CAWRKGIEEAFF
NA	TRBD2	18	TRBV5-1	TRBJ2-5	TGCGCCAGCAGCTCGGGGGGACTAGCGGGAGGAATTGGGGAGACCCAGTACTTC	CASSSGGLAGGIGETQYF
NA	NA	16	TRBV5-1	TRBJ2-1	TGCGCCAGCAGCCAGGTGAGGGCGGGCACCTACAATGAGCAGTTCTTC	CASSQVRAGTYNEQFF
NA	NA	13	TRBV7-9	TRBJ2-7	TGTGCCAGCATGGGCAGACGGAATGACGAGCAGTACTTC	CASMGRRNDEQYF
NA	NA	13	TRBV5-8	TRBJ1-4	TGTGCCAGCAGCTTGTTGGGACAAGAAAAACTGTTTTTT	CASSLLGQEKLFF
NA	TRBD1	15	TRBV27	TRBJ2-3	TGTGCCAGCAGTCTACCGGGACAGGGGTCAGATACGCAGTATTTT	CASSLPGQGSDTQYF
NA	NA	16	TRBV7-2	TRBJ2-1	TGTGCCAGCAGCTCCGTATGGCGGGATGGGTCCAATGAGCAGTTCTTC	CASSSVWRDGSNEQFF
NA	NA	14	TRBV15	TRBJ1-1	TGTGCCACCAGCAGAGATTTTAGGGGGATTCAAGCTTTCTTT	CATSRDFRGIQAFF
NA	NA	13	TRBV6-6	TRBJ1-1	TGTGCCAGCAGCGTACAGACGAACACTGAAGCTTTCTTT	CASSVQTNTEAFF
NA	NA	15	TRBV9	TRBJ1-4	TGTGCCAGCAGCGTAGCAAGGGGCTTGGGTGAAAAACTGTTTTTT	CASSVARGLGEKLFF
NA	TRBD1	15	TRBV4-1	TRBJ2-2	TGCGCCAGCAGCCGTCAAGGACAGGGTAACGGGGAGCTGTTTTTT	CASSRQGQGNGELFF
NA	TRBD2	12	TRBV19	TRBJ2-1	TGTGCCAGTAACAGCGGGGGCGATGAGCAGTTCTTC	CASNSGGDEQFF
NA	NA	19	TRBV11-2	TRBJ2-1	TGTGCCAGCAGCTTAGTCCTAGGGACTGGCCTAGCATATCACAATGAGCAGTTCTTC	CASSLVLGTGLAYHNEQFF
NA	TRBD1	14	TRBV28	TRBJ2-7	TGTGCCAGCAGTTCGGGACAGGGATTGAACGAGCAGTACTTC	CASSSGQGLNEQYF
NA	NA	11	TRBV6-5	TRBJ2-7	TGTGCCAGCCTCCCGGTGGACGAGCAGTACTTC	CASLPVDEQYF
NA	TRBD1	15	TRBV30	TRBJ1-5	TGTGCCTGGAGGGGACAGGCCCGATCGGGGCAGCCCCAGCATTTT	CAWRGQARSGQPQHF
NA	NA	13	TRBV28	TRBJ1-5	TGTGCCAGCACCCCGAACTACAATCAGCCCCAGCATTTT	CASTPNYNQPQHF
NA	NA	14	TRBV5-1	TRBJ2-7	TGCGCCAGCAGCTTGGTCACAGGGACCTACGAGCAGTACTTC	CASSLVTGTYEQYF
once	TRBD2	15	TRBV27	TRBJ2-1	TGTGCCAGCAGTTTGCTAGCGGAACCCTACAATGAGCAGTTCTTC	CASSLLAEPYNEQFF
few	NA	15	TRBV6-6	TRBJ1-5	TGTGCCAGCAGTAGACAGACCGATAGCAATCAGCCCCAGCATTTT	CASSRQTDSNQPQHF
NA	NA	14	TRBV4-1	TRBJ1-1	TGCGCCAGCAGCCAACAGGGAATGAACACTGAAGCTTTCTTT	CASSQQGMNTEAFF
NA	TRBD2	16	TRBV2	TRBJ2-1	TGTGCCAGCAGTGTCCGAATAGCGGGGGGGTACAATGAGCAGTTCTTC	CASSVRIAGGYNEQFF
few	NA	15	TRBV13	TRBJ1-1	TGTGCCAGCAGCTTAGGCCACGTCGCGGGCACTGAAGCTTTCTTT	CASSLGHVAGTEAFF
NA	NA	12	TRBV11-2	TRBJ1-2	TGTGCCAGCAGCTTAATTAGTTTCGGCTACACCTTC	CASSLISFGYTF
NA	NA	14	TRBV2	TRBJ1-1	TGTGCCAGCAGGCGTTTGGGGGCGAACACTGAAGCTTTCTTT	CASRRLGANTEAFF
NA	TRBD1	15	TRBV5-1	TRBJ2-4	TGCGCCAGCAGCTGGGGACAGGGGGCGGGAAACATTCAGTACTTC	CASSWGQGAGNIQYF
NA	TRBD1	12	TRBV30	TRBJ1-1	TGTGCCTGGAACAGGGGGGCCACTGAAGCTTTCTTT	CAWNRGATEAFF
NA	NA	15	TRBV11-2	TRBJ2-7	TGTGCCAGCAGCCCGTACGGGGGAGGCCCCTACGAGCAGTACTTC	CASSPYGGGPYEQYF